This T cell receptor (beta chain) is drawn from a study of shared clonotypes between healthy human individuals. Notes on the study in general: Only a few donors were included, so the genetic and exposure-history diversity represented was limited.

There are a few counts of this clone. Its antigen remains unidentified. TCRdb's table, derived via immunoSEQ multiplex PCR, lists solely in-frame clones and lacks some. This sample yields hundreds of thousands of clones, of which over 65% are seen a single time; under 2% belongs to the top ten. Germline assignment: CDR1 GTSNPN and CDR2 SVGIG (reference sequence). V was pared by 1 base and J by 3 bases, with 12 bases between. The CDR3 has 14 residues. Sequenced sample: memory CD4+ T cells sorted from blood. This sample's subset: CD45RA-negative fraction. The rearrangement links TRBV30 to TRBJ1-1; maybe TRBD1 (5 bases). This sequence originates from a young woman in good health. CDR3 residues: CAWSGGEVDTEAFF. In DNA, the CDR3 is TGTGCCTGGAGTGGAGGGGAGGTCGACACTGAAGCTTTCTTT.